This T cell receptor (beta chain) was sequenced during a study of T cell responses to AZD1222 COVID-19 vaccine. Study conclusions and caveats: Clonal diversity may have been underestimated in mostly white British donors.

Only a few counts were recorded for this clone. The antigen remains unidentified. Using immunoSEQ multiplex PCR, the repertoire was profiled, and TCRdb retains in-frame clones only, with some absent. The sample has roughly 100,000 clones; approximately 84% are singletons. The sequence came from an adult in good health. The specimen was peripheral blood, collected on day 0 of AZD1222 vaccination.

The CDR3 reads CATGPGQGFYGYTF. As DNA, the CDR3 is TGTGCCACCGGGCCGGGACAGGGCTTCTATGGCTACACCTTC. This sequence joins TRBV5-4 and TRBJ1-2, with TRBD1 identical over 9 bases. The ends lost 9 bases at V and 4 bases at J; junction bases unmatched: 10. The CDR3 loop spans 14 amino acids. Germline V lookup: CDR1 SGHNT, CDR2 YYREEE (reference sequence).